What follows describes a single T cell receptor (beta chain). Its antigen is not known. The sample belongs to a study of vaccination effects on CD4 cells after COVID-19. TCRdb's copy holds only in-frame clones and misses some; the assay was immunoSEQ multiplex PCR. This repertoire shows 37,000 or so clones, roughly 79% found once; its top ten account for approximately 2.9%. Germline V gives CDR1 SEHNR, CDR2 FQNEAQ (reference sequence). After removal of 1 base from V and 4 bases from J, the junction contained 9 bases not matched to a gene. The CDR3 is 16 residues long. An approximately ten-day culture period preceded the isolation of CD4+ T cells. Half of the medium was exchanged for IL-2 medium on both days 3 and 7.

The sequencing used CD4+ T cells from PBMCs cultured without peptide, collected before COVID-19 vaccination. This clonotype originated in a human donor who received a COVID-19 vaccine. The gene calls are TRBV7-9 and TRBJ1-2; 7 positions match TRBD1. The CDR3 region has the DNA TGTGCCAGCAGCTTAGATAGGGGGCGGCTCGGCTATGGCTACACCTTC. Its translation is CASSLDRGRLGYGYTF.